This TCR beta chain was sequenced for a study of identical twins. The V gene end was trimmed by 5 bases and the J gene end by 3 bases; junction bases not matched to a gene: 7. CDR1 and CDR2 from the germline V gene are DFQATT and SNEGSKA (reference sequence). The CDR3 has 13 residues. A universal primer site was added by template switching, and unique molecular identifiers were carried by the cDNA. TCRdb used MiXCR to reprocess the 5' RACE reads, holding one entry per CDR3 protein. The sample lists 200,000 to 250,000 distinct CDR3 sequences; approximately 12% were seen once. Only a few counts were recorded for this clonotype. Its antigen is not identified. Study-wide findings and caveats: Insertions were reduced in abundant cord blood beta clonotypes but not in memory repertoires. The conclusions drew on cross-sectional statistical analysis instead of tracking the same donors.

These sequences were also reported in another study, on yellow fever vaccine responses in identical twins.

The clonotype was recovered from a woman aged 18-29 years in good health. Sequenced material: memory (CD45RO+) T cells sorted from blood. The chain couples TRBV20-1 to TRBJ2-7, with TRBD1 matching 7 bases. The CDR3 DNA sequence: TGCAGTGCTGGGAGACAGGGATACTACGAGCAGTACTTC. It codes for CSAGRQGYYEQYF.